Presented here are 5 T cell receptor beta chains from one specimen sequenced in a study of beta chain features in type 1 diabetes. Notes on the study in general: People with Type 1 diabetes carried modestly yet significantly shorter TCRB CDR3s in all four CD4+ subsets.

Which antigens these TCRs recognize remains unknown. Reverse transcription of all isolated RNA meant that expressed TCRB transcripts were sequenced. Assay: immunoSEQ multiplex PCR; the TCRdb copy retains only in-frame clones and omits some. Of about 120,000 clones listed, around 15% are singletons. Sequences were obtained from central memory CD4+ T cells from blood. The receptors were sampled from a man between 18 and 29 years old with type 1 diabetes.

This clone was counted only a few times. J is TRBJ2-5 and V is TRBV29-1; TRBD2 matches 7 bases. The germline CDR1 and CDR2 sequences are SQVTM and ANQGSEA. CDR3 size: 13 residues. V was clipped by 3 bases and J by 2 bases; unmatched bases: 3. DNA for the CDR3: TGCAGCGTTGATCCCGGGAGGCAAGAGACCCAGTACTTC. Translating gives CSVDPGRQETQYF.

In this sample, this clone turned up many times. The rearrangement joins TRBV5-4 to TRBJ2-1; D unresolved. The germline V gene encodes CDR1 SGHNT and CDR2 YYREEE (reference sequence). This CDR3 comprises 16 residues. Trimming left V 0 bases short and J 2 bases short, with 12 bases between. The CDR3 sequence: CASSLGGSGTYNEQFF. The CDR3 coding sequence is TGTGCCAGCAGCTTGGGTGGAAGTGGGACCTACAATGAGCAGTTCTTC.

This chain joins TRBV5-4 and TRBJ2-3; no clear D gene. In germline, CDR1 is SGHNT, CDR2 YYREEE (reference sequence). V was pared by 2 bases and J by 7 bases, with 11 bases between. The CDR3 is 13 amino acids. For the CDR3, the DNA is TGTGCCAGCAGCTTTTCCGGGTTAAATACGCAGTATTTT. This encodes CASSFSGLNTQYF.

The chain carries TRBV7-2 and TRBJ2-2; 8 nucleotides agree with TRBD2. V trimming: 0 bases; J trimming: 6 bases; junction bases outside the gene matches: 9. This CDR3 has 17 amino acids. Germline lookup yields CDR1 SGHTA and CDR2 FQGNSA. For the CDR3, the DNA is TGTGCCAGCAGCTTAGCGTGGGGACTAGTGAATGCCGGGGAGCTGTTTTTT. It yields the protein CASSLAWGLVNAGELFF.

V usage is TRBV23-1 and J usage is TRBJ2-7; the D is unclear. TRBV23-1 has ORF status, its function being uncertain. Trimming stripped 2 bases from V and 6 bases from J, with 14 bases between. This CDR3 spans 14 amino acids. The CDR3 reads CASSQTIQQIEQYF. The CDR3 coding sequence is TGCGCCAGCAGTCAAACTATACAGCAAATCGAGCAGTACTTC.